The 12 T cell receptor beta chains presented below share a single source sample, sequenced in a study of T cells in Graves' hyperthyroidism and ophthalmopathy. Researchers amplified the TCR beta CDR3 regions from RNA transcripts. HTBI primers drove first-round RT-PCR of the TCR CDR3. A single record per CDR3 protein comes from TCRdb applying MiXCR to the multiplex PCR reads. The sample yields around 300,000 distinct CDR3 sequences, around 15% seen once. The sequenced material came from blood. Receptors originate from a woman aged 40 to 50 with Graves' ophthalmopathy.

This clonotype appeared a few times. The V call is TRBV4-1, the J call TRBJ1-4; D is uncertain. Trimming took 0 bases from V and 4 from J, leaving 9 bases between them. The CDR3 runs to 15 residues. Germline lookup yields CDR1 MGHRA and CDR2 YSYEKL. The CDR3 DNA follows: TGCGCCAGCAGCCAAGATGTAGGGTTTAATGAAAAACTGTTTTTT. Translating it yields CASSQDVGFNEKLFF.

At least ten counts were recorded for this clonotype. The chain combines TRBV29-1 with TRBJ2-1, with 8 bases fitting TRBD1. Per germline, CDR1 SQVTM and CDR2 ANQGSEA. Trimming removed 5 bases from V and 6 bases from J; junction bases left unmatched: 6. The CDR3 runs to 13 residues. CDR3 region: CSVWTGRLNEQFF. The CDR3 region has the DNA TGCAGCGTTTGGACAGGGAGGCTCAATGAGCAGTTCTTC.

This clonotype was observed a handful of times. The V and J genes are TRBV27 and TRBJ2-1; D tentatively reads TRBD1 or TRBD2 (5 bases each). CDR1 is MNHEY and CDR2 is SMNVEV in the germline V gene (reference sequence). The CDR3 covers 13 residues. Trimming cost V 6 bases and J 6 bases, with 12 bases left between them. The chain's CDR3 is CASSTGPGNEQFF. CDR3 nucleotides: TGTGCCAGCAGCACGGGACCGGGCAATGAGCAGTTCTTC.

This sequence joins TRBV7-2 and TRBJ1-2; 7 bases agree with TRBD1. Germline assignment: CDR1 SGHTA and CDR2 FQGNSA. J lost 6 bases, V lost 1 base, and 8 bases had no gene match. CDR3 length equals 15 residues. CDR3 region: CASSLEGAYRDGYTF. The DNA for the CDR3 is TGTGCCAGCAGCTTAGAGGGGGCGTATCGGGATGGCTACACCTTC.

The table lists this clonotype with many counts. The J gene is TRBJ1-1, the V gene TRBV2, with a tentative D call TRBD1 (6 bases). Looked up from germline, CDR1 is SNHLY and CDR2 is FYNNEI. V shed 6 bases and J shed 0 bases, with 14 bases lying between them. The CDR3 spans 15 residues. CDR3 protein: CASRVDSLMNTEAFF. CDR3 nucleotide sequence: TGTGCCAGCAGGGTGGACAGCCTAATGAACACTGAAGCTTTCTTT.

V and J are TRBV4-1 and TRBJ2-5, with D hard to call. Per germline, CDR1 MGHRA and CDR2 YSYEKL. Trimming took 0 bases from V and 5 from J, leaving 13 bases between them. This CDR3 is 15 amino acids long. The CDR3 reads CASSQDAGVKETQYF. Here the CDR3 DNA reads TGCGCCAGCAGCCAAGATGCAGGCGTCAAGGAGACCCAGTACTTC.

This clonotype was found many times. The CDR3 DNA follows: TGTGCCAGCAGCCCCTGGGAGCCCGGAAATGAGCAGTTCTTC. This translates into CASSPWEPGNEQFF. The chain recombines TRBV6-1 with TRBJ2-1; TRBD2 might be the D (5 bases). The CDR3 consists of 14 residues. CDR1 MNHNS and CDR2 SASEGT come from the germline V gene. The V end lost 6 bases, the J end lost 7 bases, and 16 bases lay between the germline ends.

This clonotype was seen a few times. The genes are TRBV7-8 and TRBJ1-1, with a possible D match to TRBD1 (6 bases). The length of the CDR3 is 14 residues. Trimming left V 1 base short and J 7 bases short, with 13 bases between. Germline assignment: CDR1 SGHVS and CDR2 FQNEAQ. The CDR3 DNA sequence: TGTGCCAGCAGCTTAGGAGGCAGGGGAGGTGAAGCTTTCTTT. This gives the protein CASSLGGRGGEAFF. The full variable domain, its missing parts supplied by reference TRBV7-8 and TRBJ1-1, is GAGVSQSPRYKVAKRGQDVALRCDPISGHVSLFWYQQALGQGPEFLTYFQNEAQLDKSGLPSDRFFAERPEGSVSTLKIQRTQQEDSAVYLCASSLGGRGGEAFFGQGTRLTVV.

The chain uses TRBV18 and TRBJ2-5; D uncertain. The CDR3 covers 13 residues. V lost 4 bases, J lost 5 bases, and 11 bases lay in between. Germline V gene data show CDR1 as KGHSH and CDR2 as LQKENI. CDR3 protein: CASSLSLMETQYF. CDR3 nucleotide sequence: TGTGCCAGCTCACTATCCCTCATGGAGACCCAGTACTTC.

The chain carries TRBV5-1 and TRBJ2-1, with D perhaps matching TRBD1 (5 bases). The germline CDR1 and CDR2 sequences are SGHRS and YFSETQ. V gave up 1 base and J gave up 0 bases, with 11 bases separating them. CDR3 size: 16 residues. In DNA, the CDR3 is TGCGCCAGCAGCTTGTTGGGGCTCAGCTCCTACAATGAGCAGTTCTTC. Translation gives CASSLLGLSSYNEQFF.

As to this clonotype: A read error may explain this, as a much larger clone is one base away. The CDR3 sequence is CSAGLAGTDTQYF. The CDR3 bases are TGCAGTGCGGGACTAGCGGGCACAGATACGCAGTATTTT. This sequence joins TRBV20-1 and TRBJ2-3, with TRBD2 matching over 11 bases. The V and J ends lost 6 bases and 1 base, in that order; junction bases with no gene match: 0. This CDR3 is 13 amino acids long. Germline CDR1 is DFQATT and CDR2 is SNEGSKA (reference sequence).

In this sample, this clonotype turned up many times. This chain connects TRBV3-1 to TRBJ2-1, with 12 bases identical to TRBD2. Germline CDR1 and CDR2: LGHDT and YNNKEL (reference sequence). The CDR3 is made up of 16 amino acids. The ends lost 0 bases at V and 9 bases at J; junction bases unmatched: 6. This CDR3 reads CASSQDRASGRGEQFF. DNA for the CDR3: TGTGCCAGCAGCCAAGATCGGGCTAGCGGGAGGGGTGAGCAGTTCTTC.